One sample yielded the 16 T cell receptor beta chains listed below, sequenced in a study of T cells after yellow fever vaccination. TCRdb independently ran MiXCR on the 5' RACE reads; one entry per CDR3 protein. The top ten hold 17% of the sample, which has 300,000 or so distinct CDR3 sequences, 7% to 9% seen once. Sequenced here: PBMCs, sampled roughly 46 days after the first yellow fever vaccination. These receptors originate from a young man who received the YFV17D yellow fever vaccine.

This clonotype was picked up a small number of times. The V call is TRBV6-1, the J call TRBJ1-2; TRBD1 matches at 8 bases. There are 13 residues in the CDR3. Germline lookup yields CDR1 MNHNS and CDR2 SASEGT. Trimming removed 6 bases from V and 8 bases from J; junction bases left unmatched: 8. CDR3 protein: CASRETGEGGYTF. The CDR3 bases are TGTGCCAGCAGGGAGACAGGGGAGGGAGGCTACACCTTC.

There are a few counts of this clonotype. At one end, the junction sequence differs from germline, possibly due to a read error. The rearrangement joins TRBV7-3 to TRBJ2-5; D remains unclear. The germline V gene has CDR1 SGHTA and CDR2 FQGTGA. The CDR3 is 13 residues long. The CDR3 spells CASSSGPQETRYF. The CDR3 nucleotides read TGTGCCAGCAGCTCGGGCCCTCAAGAGACCCGGTACTTC.

This clonotype was detected a few times. V is TRBV6-1 and J is TRBJ2-7; possible D gene TRBD1, 7 bases. The ends were cut back, 8 bases at V and 3 bases at J, with 23 bases in the middle. The CDR3 has 16 amino acids. CDR1 is MNHNS, CDR2 SASEGT, per germline. CDR3 loop: CASAPTAGGSDYEQYF. The DNA for the CDR3 is TGTGCCAGCGCCCCGACGGCAGGGGGGAGCGACTACGAGCAGTACTTC.

The sample holds a few counts of this clonotype. The CDR3 protein is CRVIGTAEEDTQYF. The DNA for the CDR3 is TGCAGGGTCATCGGGACGGCCGAAGAAGATACGCAGTATTTT. This sequence joins TRBV20-1 and TRBJ2-3; D tentatively fits TRBD1 or TRBD2 (5 bases each). Germline loops: CDR1 DFQATT, CDR2 SNEGSKA (reference sequence). There are 14 residues in the CDR3.

The chain combines TRBV5-1 with TRBJ1-2, with TRBD1 matching over 7 bases. The CDR3 is 13 amino acids. J gave up 5 bases and V 4 bases, and 5 bases lay outside the gene matches. Germline loops: CDR1 SGHRS, CDR2 YFSETQ. CDR3 residues: CASSMRQGYGYTF. Here the CDR3 DNA reads TGCGCCAGCAGCATGAGACAGGGTTATGGCTACACCTTC.

V and J are TRBV7-9 and TRBJ2-7, with TRBD2 identical over 8 bases. The V and J ends lost 5 bases and 2 bases, in that order; junction bases with no gene match: 2. The CDR3 sequence is 13 residues long. Germline V gene sequence: CDR1 SEHNR, CDR2 FQNEAQ (reference sequence). The CDR3: CASSRSGAYEQYV. The CDR3 coding sequence is TGTGCCAGCAGCCGTAGCGGGGCCTACGAGCAGTACGTC.

This chain uses TRBV7-3 with TRBJ2-2; no clear D gene. Germline loops: CDR1 SGHTA, CDR2 FQGTGA. The CDR3 runs 14 residues. Trimming stripped 0 bases from V and 0 bases from J, with 2 bases between. In DNA form, the CDR3 reads TGTGCCAGCAGCTTAACCTCGAACACCGGGGAGCTGTTTTTT. It translates to CASSLTSNTGELFF.

The sample holds a few counts of this clonotype. This chain links TRBV2 with TRBJ2-7; D is unresolved. V was shortened by 3 bases and J by 0 bases, with 15 bases between the two germline ends. From germline, CDR1 is SNHLY and CDR2 FYNNEI. The CDR3 has 16 residues. The CDR3 reads CASSDRSLSPSYEQYV. The CDR3 bases are TGTGCCAGCAGTGATAGGTCCTTGTCGCCCTCCTACGAGCAGTACGTC.

This clonotype has a handful of counts. J is TRBJ1-5 and V is TRBV6-1; D gene uncertain. V gave up 1 base and J gave up 5 bases, with 6 bases separating them. Per the germline V gene, CDR1 is MNHNS and CDR2 is SASEGT. The CDR3 extends over 13 amino acids. The CDR3 DNA sequence: TGTGCCAGCAGTGAAGGTGGGTATCAGCCCCAGCATTTT. It is translated as CASSEGGYQPQHF.

J is TRBJ2-3 and V is TRBV20-1; 7 nucleotides line up with TRBD2. Trimming cost V 5 bases and J 6 bases; bases outside gene matches: 11. CDR3 length: 14 residues. Germline V gene sequence: CDR1 DFQATT, CDR2 SNEGSKA (reference sequence). The CDR3 DNA reads as TGCAGTGCTCGGAGCGGGACCCCCTTGGATACGCAGTATTTT. Translated: CSARSGTPLDTQYF.

This clonotype was seen more than once but under ten times. The V call is TRBV20-1, the J call TRBJ2-1; possible D gene TRBD2, 6 bases. The CDR3 spans 13 residues. Per germline, CDR1 DFQATT and CDR2 SNEGSKA (reference sequence). V was pared by 6 bases and J by 9 bases, with 18 bases between. CDR3 protein: CSAGLAVLGEQFF. DNA of the CDR3: TGCAGTGCAGGATTAGCGGTCTTGGGTGAGCAGTTCTTC.

This clonotype was detected a few times. The chain couples TRBV6-5 to TRBJ2-7; D is unresolved. Germline V gene sequence: CDR1 MNHEY, CDR2 SVGAGI. Trimming took off 0 bases at V and 5 bases at J, with 17 bases between the two ends. The CDR3 totals 16 residues. The CDR3 region has the DNA TGTGCCAGCAGTTACTCCAGGCCTCCCCAACGGGACGAGCAGTACTTC. Protein: CASSYSRPPQRDEQYF.

The chain links TRBV30 to TRBJ2-3; D is possibly TRBD1 or TRBD2 (5 bases each). In germline, CDR1 is GTSNPN, CDR2 SVGIG (reference sequence). Between the trimmed V and J ends, which lost 5 bases and 2 bases, there was a span of 14 bases. The CDR3 length is 14 residues. CDR3 sequence reads: CAWVGTPYTDTQYF. CDR3 sequence (DNA): TGTGCCTGGGTTGGGACCCCTTACACAGATACGCAGTATTTT.

This chain links TRBV7-2 with TRBJ1-6, with D maybe TRBD1 (5 bases). The CDR3 runs to 13 residues. Trimming removed 5 bases from V and 11 bases from J, with 13 bases in between. CDR1 and CDR2 from the germline V gene are SGHTA and FQGNSA. CDR3 coding DNA: TGTGCCAGCAGCCCTCACGGGGCGACACCCCTCCACTTT. This codes for CASSPHGATPLHF.

The CDR3 region has the DNA TGTGCCAGCAGCGGAAACAGGGGTGTTTATGAAAAACTGTTTTTT. Residues: CASSGNRGVYEKLFF. The rearrangement links TRBV5-5 to TRBJ1-4, with TRBD1 matching 7 bases. Germline CDR1 is SGHKS and CDR2 is YYEKEE (reference sequence). The CDR3 extends over 15 amino acids. The V segment lost 4 bases and the J segment 6 bases; nucleotides outside the gene matches: 9.

V is TRBV5-4 and J is TRBJ2-1, with TRBD2 matching 8 bases. Per the germline V gene, CDR1 is SGHNT and CDR2 is YYREEE (reference sequence). With V trimmed by 0 bases and J by 9 bases, 8 bases remained unmatched. The CDR3 is made up of 15 amino acids. The CDR3 sequence: CASSLERGGRGEQFF. DNA for the CDR3: TGTGCCAGCAGCTTGGAACGGGGGGGGAGAGGTGAGCAGTTCTTC.